Below are 21 T cell receptor beta chains sequenced from a single sample in a study of blood T cells in healthy people across ages. It was with a sample-barcoded 5' primer and a J-beta primer mix that a second PCR of roughly 7 to 12 cycles was run. TCRdb ran MiXCR on the 5' RACE reads and lists one entry per CDR3 protein. The table lists about 380,000 distinct CDR3 sequences, about 49% of them singletons. The sequencing sample was made of blood. Receptors originate from a man aged 55 to 70 in good health.

This clonotype was observed a single time. DNA for the CDR3: TGTGCCAGCAGCAAAACAGGGGCAGGGGTAGATCAGCCCCAGCATTTT. Translated, it gives CASSKTGAGVDQPQHF. The chain uses TRBV7-9 and TRBJ1-5; TRBD1 aligns across 7 bases. The CDR3 length is 16 residues. Per the germline V gene, CDR1 is SEHNR and CDR2 is FQNEAQ (reference sequence). J gave up 5 bases and V 5 bases, and 12 bases lay outside the gene matches. The full variable domain, in which reference TRBV7-9 and TRBJ1-5 provide the parts outside the CDR3, is DTGVSQNPRHKITKRGQNVTFRCDPISEHNRLYWYRQTLGQGPEFLTYFQNEAQLEKSRLLSDRFSAERPKGSFSTLEIQRTEQGDSAMYLCASSKTGAGVDQPQHFGDGTRLSIL.

The rearrangement uses TRBV7-2 and TRBJ2-5; 14 bases agree with TRBD2. Germline V gene data show CDR1 as SGHTA and CDR2 as FQGNSA. V lost 5 bases and J lost 13; bases outside the gene matches: 9. The CDR3 contains 14 residues. Written as DNA, the CDR3 is TGTGCCAGCAGCCCCAGAGGACTAGCGGGAGGACTGTACTTC. Encoded protein: CASSPRGLAGGLYF.

The chain employs TRBV2 and TRBJ2-1; 10 nucleotides line up with TRBD2. CDR1 and CDR2 (germline): SNHLY, FYNNEI. This CDR3 is 17 amino acids long. J gave up 1 base and V 8 bases, and 11 bases lay outside the gene matches. DNA for the CDR3: TGTGCCAGCCCTCAGGGGGATAGCGGGGGGTCCTACAATGAGCAGTTCTTC. It translates to CASPQGDSGGSYNEQFF.

The V and J genes are TRBV11-1 and TRBJ2-4, with 8 bases identical to TRBD2. Per germline, CDR1 SGHAT and CDR2 FQDESV (reference sequence). The CDR3 sequence is 15 residues long. V lost 5 bases, J lost 13 bases, and 16 bases stayed unmatched. The DNA of the CDR3 is TGTGCCAGCAGCACTGTCACTAGCGGTGCTTTGGAGCAGTACTTC. It translates to CASSTVTSGALEQYF.

This clonotype has just a few counts. The chain is built from TRBV7-9 and TRBJ2-5; 10 positions agree with TRBD1. The CDR3 is 16 amino acids. V shed 5 bases, J shed 1 base, and the junction held 7 bases outside the gene matches. The V gene's germline CDR1 is SEHNR and CDR2 FQNEAQ (reference sequence). The DNA of the CDR3 is TGTGCCAGCAGCCTAGATAGGACAGGGGGCCAAGAGACCCAGTACTTC. This encodes CASSLDRTGGQETQYF.

For the CDR3, the DNA is TGTGCCACCAGCAAAACCGGGACAGGGCTGACCAATGAGCGGTACTTC. Translating gives CATSKTGTGLTNERYF. V and J are TRBV15 and TRBJ2-5; 9 bases are shared with TRBD1. CDR3 length: 16 amino acids. With 4 bases clipped from V and 13 bases from J, the junction kept 19 bases outside the gene matches. The germline gives CDR1 LNHNV, CDR2 YYDKDF (reference sequence).

The J gene is TRBJ2-5, the V gene TRBV20-1; TRBD1 aligns across 7 bases. From germline, CDR1 is DFQATT and CDR2 SNEGSKA (reference sequence). The V and J ends lost 1 base and 1 base, in that order; junction bases with no gene match: 6. This CDR3 has 15 residues. CDR3 sequence reads: CSARGQGGGQETQYF. The DNA of the CDR3 is TGCAGTGCTAGAGGACAGGGTGGGGGCCAAGAGACCCAGTACTTC.

A few counts support this clonotype. The chain has TRBV29-1 and TRBJ2-3; 9 bases line up with TRBD2. Germline V CDR1 and CDR2: SQVTM, ANQGSEA. Trimming cost V 7 bases and J 9 bases; bases outside gene matches: 14. CDR3 length equals 14 residues. As DNA, the CDR3 is TGCAGCGCGGAAGTTGTAGCGGGGGAGGACACGCAGTATTTT. Translation: CSAEVVAGEDTQYF.

The V gene is TRBV7-9, the J gene TRBJ2-7; 8 bases map to TRBD2. The trim removed 4 bases at V and 4 bases at J, leaving 6 bases unmatched. Germline CDR1 is SEHNR and CDR2 is FQNEAQ (reference sequence). The CDR3 sequence is 14 residues long. The CDR3 here is CASSSGTSAYEQYF. The DNA for the CDR3 is TGTGCCAGCAGCTCCGGGACTAGTGCATACGAGCAGTACTTC.

V gene TRBV7-9 combines with J gene TRBJ2-1, with 14 bases matching TRBD2. Germline CDR1 is SEHNR and CDR2 is FQNEAQ (reference sequence). J lost 7 bases, V lost 0 bases, and 2 bases had no gene match. The CDR3 is 16 residues long. In nucleotides, the CDR3 is TGTGCCAGCAGCTTAGCGGGACTAGCGGGAGTGAATGAGCAGTTCTTC. This translates into CASSLAGLAGVNEQFF.

The sample holds many counts of this clonotype. As DNA, the CDR3 is TGTGCCACCAGTGGCGGGGGACCCCAAGAGACCCAGTACTTC. As protein: CATSGGGPQETQYF. The chain links TRBV15 to TRBJ2-5; 7 nucleotides align to TRBD2. CDR3 length: 14 amino acids. Germline CDR1 and CDR2: LNHNV and YYDKDF (reference sequence). After removal of 6 bases from V and 1 base from J, the junction contained 5 bases not matched to a gene.

This clonotype was seen at least ten times. V usage is TRBV12-3 or TRBV12-4 and J usage is TRBJ2-1; 15 nucleotides line up with TRBD2. J lost 6 bases, V lost 7 bases, and 4 bases had no gene match. The CDR3 is 15 amino acids. Here the CDR3 DNA reads TGTGCCAGCACCAAGGGACTAGCGGGGGGCAATGAGCAGTTCTTC. Translating gives CASTKGLAGGNEQFF.

DNA of the CDR3: TGTGCCAGCAGCGGGGGACAGGGGTTTGAAGCTTTCTTT. Translation: CASSGGQGFEAFF. This chain uses TRBV5-4 with TRBJ1-1; 10 bases align to TRBD1. The CDR3 is 13 residues long. Germline V gene lookup returns CDR1 SGHNT and CDR2 YYREEE (reference sequence). V gave up 4 bases and J gave up 7 bases; unmatched junction bases: 4.

This clonotype was found a few times. The chain uses TRBV11-3 and TRBJ2-5, with 15 bases identical to TRBD2. The CDR3 sequence is 15 residues long. V shed 5 bases and J 5 bases; nucleotides not matched to a gene: 3. Germline lookup yields CDR1 SGHNT and CDR2 YENEEA. The CDR3 loop is CASSRTSGGVETQYF. The CDR3 DNA reads as TGTGCCAGCAGCCGGACTAGCGGGGGGGTGGAGACCCAGTACTTC.

This chain uses TRBV3-1 with TRBJ2-1; TRBD1 aligns across 10 bases. From germline, CDR1 is LGHDT and CDR2 YNNKEL (reference sequence). The CDR3 is made up of 14 amino acids. Unmatched junction bases numbered 7, after V lost 4 bases and J lost 10 bases. The CDR3 loop is CASSRRTGGKEQFF. The DNA for the CDR3 is TGTGCCAGCAGCCGCCGGACAGGGGGGAAGGAGCAGTTCTTC.

This clonotype appeared a few times. The chain carries TRBV5-1 and TRBJ2-4; D could derive from TRBD1 or TRBD2 (5 bases each). Germline CDR1 is SGHRS and CDR2 is YFSETQ. V was clipped by 2 bases and J by 6 bases, with 15 bases between them. The CDR3 runs to 15 residues. The CDR3 is CASSFEGKQANIQYF. The CDR3 DNA follows: TGCGCCAGCAGCTTTGAGGGGAAGCAAGCAAACATTCAGTACTTC. Variable domain in full (rest from reference TRBV5-1 and TRBJ2-4): KAGVTQTPRYLIKTRGQQVTLSCSPISGHRSVSWYQQTPGQGLQFLFEYFSETQRNKGNFPGRFSGRQFSNSRSEMNVSTLELGDSALYLCASSFEGKQANIQYFGAGTRLSVL.

This clonotype has a handful of counts. The chain couples TRBV5-5 to TRBJ2-7; TRBD1 agrees at 7 bases. The CDR3 sequence is 15 residues long. CDR1 is SGHKS and CDR2 is YYEKEE in the germline V gene (reference sequence). With 0 bases clipped from V and 3 bases from J, the junction kept 6 bases outside the gene matches. CDR3 coding DNA: TGTGCCAGCAGCTTGGCCACAGGGGTAAACTACGAGCAGTACTTC. It specifies CASSLATGVNYEQYF.

The table lists this clonotype with a few counts. The rearrangement links TRBV29-1 to TRBJ1-2; D call uncertain. CDR3 length: 16 residues. CDR1 is SQVTM, CDR2 ANQGSEA, per germline. Trimming stripped 0 bases from V and 2 bases from J, with 16 bases between. The CDR3 DNA reads TGCAGCGTTGAAGATGATAGAGGGCGCCGGAACTATGGCTACACCTTC. It specifies CSVEDDRGRRNYGYTF.

The rearrangement joins TRBV7-9 to TRBJ1-6, with D perhaps matching TRBD1 (5 bases). The CDR3 runs 12 residues. V lost 3 bases and J lost 12, with 9 bases in between. CDR1 and CDR2 (germline): SEHNR, FQNEAQ (reference sequence). The CDR3, as DNA: TGTGCCAGCAGCTTCAGGGAGGGACCCCTCCACTTT. It encodes CASSFREGPLHF.

J is TRBJ2-1 and V is TRBV27; TRBD2 aligns across 7 bases. Germline CDR1 reads MNHEY; CDR2 reads SMNVEV (reference sequence). The CDR3 runs to 13 residues. V lost 5 bases and J lost 9; bases outside the gene matches: 7. DNA of the CDR3: TGTGCCAGCAGTCGAACTAGCGAGAGTGAGCAGTTCTTC. Protein: CASSRTSESEQFF.

In this sample, this clonotype turned up a few times. The rearrangement links TRBV3-1 to TRBJ2-5; D perhaps matches TRBD1 (6 bases). V lost 5 bases and J 8 bases, leaving 18 bases between the germline ends. This CDR3 comprises 14 residues. CDR1 is LGHDT and CDR2 is YNNKEL in the germline V gene (reference sequence). The CDR3 reads CASSLRVGHQTQYF. DNA for the CDR3: TGTGCCAGCAGCTTAAGGGTGGGACACCAAACCCAGTACTTC.